The clone carrying this T cell receptor beta chain was detected a few times. Its target is not known. V was pared by 3 bases and J by 5 bases, with 10 bases between. The CDR3 consists of 12 residues. Germline CDR1 is SQVTM and CDR2 is ANQGSEA. The time point here: persistent/refractory GD, antithyroid drugs over 5 years with positive TRAb. The TCR library used RNA extracted from PBMCs. This specimen comes from a study of regulatory T cells in long-lasting Graves disease. Overall study results and limits: Persistent disease was associated with favored TRBV28 usage and with favored use of TRBJ1-2 and TRBJ2-5.

Both iRepertoire HTBI primers and Arm-PCR of CDR3 regions were used to build the TCR beta libraries. From the multiplex PCR reads, TCRdb called clonotypes with MiXCR, one entry per CDR3 protein. The repertoire holds under 450,000 distinct CDR3 sequences, with about a quarter as singletons. V gene TRBV29-1 combines with J gene TRBJ2-5; tentative D call: TRBD2 (6 bases). The sequencing here drew on peripheral blood mononuclear cells (PBMCs), taken when the disease was refractory, from a patient treated with antithyroid drugs. The sequence was collected from a female donor with Graves disease. The CDR3 sequence: CSVEEGRETQYF. DNA of the CDR3: TGCAGCGTTGAGGAGGGGCGTGAGACCCAGTACTTC.